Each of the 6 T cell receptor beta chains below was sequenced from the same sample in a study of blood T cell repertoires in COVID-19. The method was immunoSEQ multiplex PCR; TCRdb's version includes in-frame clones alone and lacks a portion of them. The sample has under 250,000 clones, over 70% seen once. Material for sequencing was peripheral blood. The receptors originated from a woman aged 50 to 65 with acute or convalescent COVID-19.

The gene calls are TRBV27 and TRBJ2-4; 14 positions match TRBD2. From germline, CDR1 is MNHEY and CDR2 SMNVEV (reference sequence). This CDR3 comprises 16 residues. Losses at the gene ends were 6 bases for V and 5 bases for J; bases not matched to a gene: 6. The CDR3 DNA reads TGTGCCAGCAGAACACGGGGACTAGCGGGAGAAAACATTCAGTACTTC. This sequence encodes CASRTRGLAGENIQYF.

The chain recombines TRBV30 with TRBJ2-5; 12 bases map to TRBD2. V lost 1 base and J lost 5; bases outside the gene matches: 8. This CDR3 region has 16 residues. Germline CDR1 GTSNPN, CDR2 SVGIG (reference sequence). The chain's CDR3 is CAWSGRLAGGPETQYF. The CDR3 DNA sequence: TGTGCCTGGAGTGGAAGGCTAGCGGGAGGGCCCGAGACCCAGTACTTC.

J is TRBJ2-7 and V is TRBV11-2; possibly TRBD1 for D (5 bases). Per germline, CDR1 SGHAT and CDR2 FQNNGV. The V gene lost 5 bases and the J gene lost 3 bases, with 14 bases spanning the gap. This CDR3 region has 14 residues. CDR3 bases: TGTGCCAGCAGCCTGGACGGACAAAACTACGAGCAGTACTTC. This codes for CASSLDGQNYEQYF.

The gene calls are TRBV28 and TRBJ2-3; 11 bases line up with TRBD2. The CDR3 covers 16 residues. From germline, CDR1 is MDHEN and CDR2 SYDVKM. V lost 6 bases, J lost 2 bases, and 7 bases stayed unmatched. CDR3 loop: CASSRTTSGNTDTQYF. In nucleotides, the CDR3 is TGTGCCAGCAGCCGCACGACTAGCGGGAACACAGATACGCAGTATTTT.

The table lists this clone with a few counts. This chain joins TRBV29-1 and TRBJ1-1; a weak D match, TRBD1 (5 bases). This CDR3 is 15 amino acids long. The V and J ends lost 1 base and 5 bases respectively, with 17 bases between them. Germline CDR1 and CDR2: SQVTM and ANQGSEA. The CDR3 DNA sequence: TGCAGCGTTGAAGGGAGAGGGGCCGGGAGGACTGAAGCTTTCTTT. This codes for CSVEGRGAGRTEAFF.

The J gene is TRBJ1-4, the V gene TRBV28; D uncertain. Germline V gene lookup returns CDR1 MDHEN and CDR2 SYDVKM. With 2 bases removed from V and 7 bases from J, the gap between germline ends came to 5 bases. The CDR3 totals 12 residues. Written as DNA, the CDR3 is TGTGCCAGCAGTTTAAACGGTGAAAAACTGTTTTTT. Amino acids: CASSLNGEKLFF.